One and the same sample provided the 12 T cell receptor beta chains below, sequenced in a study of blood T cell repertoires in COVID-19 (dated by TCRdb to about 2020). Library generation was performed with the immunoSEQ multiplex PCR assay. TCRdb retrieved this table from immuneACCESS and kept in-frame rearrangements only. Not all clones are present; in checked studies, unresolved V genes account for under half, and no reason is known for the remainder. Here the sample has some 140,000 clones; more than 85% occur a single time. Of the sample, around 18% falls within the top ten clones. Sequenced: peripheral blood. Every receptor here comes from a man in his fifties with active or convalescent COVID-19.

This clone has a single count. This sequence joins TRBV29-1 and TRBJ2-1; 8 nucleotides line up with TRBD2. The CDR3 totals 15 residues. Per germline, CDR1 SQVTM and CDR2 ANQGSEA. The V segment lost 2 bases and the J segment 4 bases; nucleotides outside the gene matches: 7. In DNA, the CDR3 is TGCAGCGTTGAATTTAACGGGAGGGCTTACAATGAGCAGTTCTTC. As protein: CSVEFNGRAYNEQFF.

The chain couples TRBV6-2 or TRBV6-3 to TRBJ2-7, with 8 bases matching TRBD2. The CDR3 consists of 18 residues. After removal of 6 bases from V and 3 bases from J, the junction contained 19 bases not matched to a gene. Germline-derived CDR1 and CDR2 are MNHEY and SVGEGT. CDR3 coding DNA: TGTGCCAGCAGCCCTCATTCCCGAGCGGGAGAGCCCTTCTACGAGCAGTACTTC. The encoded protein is CASSPHSRAGEPFYEQYF.

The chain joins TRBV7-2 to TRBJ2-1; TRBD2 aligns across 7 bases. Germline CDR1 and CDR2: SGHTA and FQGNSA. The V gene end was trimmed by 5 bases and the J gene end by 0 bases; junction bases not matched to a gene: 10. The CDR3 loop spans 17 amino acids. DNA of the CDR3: TGTGCCAGCAGCATTAAAATTGGGGGGGGCTCCTACAATGAGCAGTTCTTC. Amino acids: CASSIKIGGGSYNEQFF.

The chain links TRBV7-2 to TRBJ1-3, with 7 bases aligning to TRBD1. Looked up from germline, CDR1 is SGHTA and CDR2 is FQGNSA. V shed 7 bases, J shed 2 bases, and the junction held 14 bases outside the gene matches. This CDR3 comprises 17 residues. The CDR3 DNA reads TGTGCCAGCACCGGTACTCAGGGGGGCTCGGCTGGAAACACCATATATTTT. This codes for CASTGTQGGSAGNTIYF.

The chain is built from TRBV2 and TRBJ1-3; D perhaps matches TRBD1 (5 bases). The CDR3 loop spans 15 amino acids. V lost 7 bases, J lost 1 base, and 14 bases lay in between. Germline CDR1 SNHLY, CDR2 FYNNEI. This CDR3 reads CASKDTELSGNTIYF. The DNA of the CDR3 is TGTGCCAGCAAGGACACTGAACTTTCTGGAAACACCATATATTTT.

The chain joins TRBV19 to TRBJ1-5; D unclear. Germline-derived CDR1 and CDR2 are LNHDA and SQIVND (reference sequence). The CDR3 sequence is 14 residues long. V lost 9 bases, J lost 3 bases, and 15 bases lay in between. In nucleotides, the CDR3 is TGTGCCAGCTCCCTGAACAGATACAATCAGCCCCAGCATTTT. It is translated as CASSLNRYNQPQHF.

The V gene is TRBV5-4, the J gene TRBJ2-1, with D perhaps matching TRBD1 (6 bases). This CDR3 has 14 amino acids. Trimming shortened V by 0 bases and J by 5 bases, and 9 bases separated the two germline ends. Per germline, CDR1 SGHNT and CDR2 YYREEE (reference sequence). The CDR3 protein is CASSLGGPHNEQFF. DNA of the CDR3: TGTGCCAGCAGCTTGGGGGGGCCCCACAATGAGCAGTTCTTC.

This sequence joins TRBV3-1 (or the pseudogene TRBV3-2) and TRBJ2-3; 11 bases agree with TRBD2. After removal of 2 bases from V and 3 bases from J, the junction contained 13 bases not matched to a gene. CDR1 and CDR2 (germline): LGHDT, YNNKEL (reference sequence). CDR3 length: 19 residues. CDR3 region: CASSQNPTVAGGETDTQYF. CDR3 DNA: TGTGCCAGCAGCCAAAATCCCACAGTAGCGGGAGGGGAAACAGATACGCAGTATTTT.

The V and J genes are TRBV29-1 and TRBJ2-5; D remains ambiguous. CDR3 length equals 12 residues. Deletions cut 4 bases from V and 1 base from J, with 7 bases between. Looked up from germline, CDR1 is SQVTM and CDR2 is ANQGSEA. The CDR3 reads CSVVRSQETQYF. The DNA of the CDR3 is TGCAGCGTTGTCCGGAGCCAAGAGACCCAGTACTTC.

CDR3 sequence (DNA): TGTGCCAGCAGCTCTCTTAGCAAAGAGACCCAGTACTTC. Translation: CASSSLSKETQYF. The V and J genes are TRBV11-2 and TRBJ2-5, with unresolved D. From germline, CDR1 is SGHAT and CDR2 FQNNGV. Between the trimmed V and J ends, which lost 4 bases and 3 bases, there was a span of 9 bases. The CDR3 runs to 13 residues. Variable domain in full (rest from reference TRBV11-2 and TRBJ2-5): EAGVAQSPRYKIIEKRQSVAFWCNPISGHATLYWYQQILGQGPKLLIQFQNNGVVDDSQLPKDRFSAERLKGVDSTLKIQPAKLEDSAVYLCASSSLSKETQYFGPGTRLLVL.

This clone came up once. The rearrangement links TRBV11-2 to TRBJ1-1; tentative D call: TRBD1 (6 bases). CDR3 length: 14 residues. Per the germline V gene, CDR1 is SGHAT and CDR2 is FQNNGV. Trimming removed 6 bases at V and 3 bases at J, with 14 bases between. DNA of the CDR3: TGTGCCAGCAGAACGTCGGGACACTACACTGAAGCTTTCTTT. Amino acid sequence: CASRTSGHYTEAFF.

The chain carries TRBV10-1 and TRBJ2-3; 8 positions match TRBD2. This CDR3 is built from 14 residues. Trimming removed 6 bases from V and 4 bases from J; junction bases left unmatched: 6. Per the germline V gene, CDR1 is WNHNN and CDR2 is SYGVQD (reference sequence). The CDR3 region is CASRPGGPADTQYF. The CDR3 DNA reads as TGCGCCAGCAGACCGGGAGGGCCCGCAGATACGCAGTATTTT.